The 8 T cell receptor beta chains presented below share a single source sample, sequenced in a study of T cell clonality in common variable immunodeficiency. Profiled with immunoSEQ multiplex PCR; TCRdb holds only in-frame clones, not every one. Sampling found 50,000 to 65,000 clones, none seen once. The sequencing sample was made of peripheral blood mononuclear cells. Source of these receptors: a person aged 18 to 69 in good health.

This clone was recorded many times. The read falls 3 residues short of the CDR3 end, and the missing part is taken from the germline J gene. The rearrangement uses TRBV6-2 or TRBV6-3 and TRBJ1-5; 7 bases line up with TRBD1. Germline values: CDR1 MNHEY, CDR2 SVGEGT. The ends lost 6 bases at V and 7 bases at J; junction bases unmatched: 12. This CDR3 has 15 residues. The chain's CDR3 is CASRVTGQGGQPQHF. The DNA read from the CDR3 is TGTGCCAGCAGGGTAACAGGGCAGGGGGGACAGCCC.

The CDR3 sequence: CASSLGGGRKETQYF. CDR3 DNA, as far as it was read: TGTGCCAGCAGCTTAGGGGGGGGCCGGAAAGAGACC. The rearrangement uses TRBV11-2 and TRBJ2-5, with a tentative D call TRBD2 (7 bases). With the read ending 3 residues before the CDR3 end, the germline J gene is used to fill in that end. Trimming took off 1 base at V and 3 bases at J, with 12 bases between the two ends. This CDR3 comprises 15 residues. Per germline, CDR1 SGHAT and CDR2 FQNNGV.

This clone was recorded at least ten times. The sequence runs out 3 residues before the end of the CDR3; the remainder is reconstructed from the germline J gene. The chain recombines TRBV29-1 with TRBJ2-2, with D possibly TRBD1 on 5 matching bases. V lost 4 bases to trimming and J lost 1 base, with 10 bases between them. The germline CDR1 and CDR2 sequences are SQVTM and ANQGSEA. The CDR3 has 14 amino acids. CDR3 in amino acids: CSVAGLLNTGELFF. The part of the CDR3 DNA that was read is TGCAGCGTTGCAGGGCTACTGAACACCGGGGAG.

This clone has at least ten counts. The read stops 3 residues short of the end of the CDR3; the missing end is completed from the germline J gene. V usage is TRBV2 and J usage is TRBJ2-6; 7 nucleotides align to TRBD2. Per the germline V gene, CDR1 is SNHLY and CDR2 is FYNNEI. V lost 2 bases to trimming and J lost 4 bases; unmatched junction nucleotides: 14. The CDR3 totals 19 residues. The CDR3 DNA, read in part, is TGTGCCAGCAGTGAATGGGAACCAGCGGGAAGTTCAGGGGCCAACGTC. Encoded protein: CASSEWEPAGSSGANV. Given in full, the CDR3 is CASSEWEPAGSSGANVLTF.

This clone was seen many times. The read ends 3 residues before the CDR3 terminus; that terminus is restored from the germline J gene. This chain connects TRBV29-1 to TRBJ2-3; 7 bases line up with TRBD2. Germline assignment: CDR1 SQVTM and CDR2 ANQGSEA. This CDR3 has 14 amino acids. The CDR3 DNA, read in part, is TGCAGCGTGACACCGGGACTACATGGAGAGACG. Protein sequence: CSVTPGLHGET. The whole CDR3 protein reads CSVTPGLHGETQYF.

This clone was found many times. The missing CDR3 end, 3 residues past where the read stops, is filled in from the germline J gene. This chain links TRBV20-1 with TRBJ1-1; unclear D gene. V lost 2 bases, J lost 1 base, and 8 bases lay in between. The CDR3 runs to 13 residues. Germline loops: CDR1 DFQATT, CDR2 SNEGSKA (reference sequence). The CDR3 spells CSARRAANTEAFF. The sequenced part of the CDR3 DNA is TGCAGTGCTAGAAGAGCGGCGAACACTGAA.

Worth noting for this clone: The read comes to an end 3 residues before the CDR3 does, leaving the germline J gene to fill in the end. The gene calls are TRBV10-1 and TRBJ2-5; TRBD1 matches 9 bases. The germline V gene encodes CDR1 WNHNN and CDR2 SYGVQD (reference sequence). This CDR3 region has 13 residues. J was trimmed by 3 bases and V by 8 bases; bases with no gene match: 4. This CDR3 reads CASRRDREETQYF. The covered CDR3 bases are TGCGCCAGCCGAAGGGACAGGGAAGAGACC.

This clone was counted only a few times. The read halts 3 residues ahead of the CDR3 end, with the missing end drawn from the germline J gene. The chain uses TRBV7-9 and TRBJ1-1; D unresolved. Between the trimmed V and J ends, which lost 2 bases and 5 bases, there was a span of 9 bases. The CDR3 is 13 amino acids. Germline CDR1 reads SEHNR; CDR2 reads FQNEAQ (reference sequence). The CDR3 bases that were read are TGTGCCAGCAGCTTATTCGTTGTTACTGAA. This gives the protein CASSLFVVTE. The full CDR3 protein reads CASSLFVVTEAFF.